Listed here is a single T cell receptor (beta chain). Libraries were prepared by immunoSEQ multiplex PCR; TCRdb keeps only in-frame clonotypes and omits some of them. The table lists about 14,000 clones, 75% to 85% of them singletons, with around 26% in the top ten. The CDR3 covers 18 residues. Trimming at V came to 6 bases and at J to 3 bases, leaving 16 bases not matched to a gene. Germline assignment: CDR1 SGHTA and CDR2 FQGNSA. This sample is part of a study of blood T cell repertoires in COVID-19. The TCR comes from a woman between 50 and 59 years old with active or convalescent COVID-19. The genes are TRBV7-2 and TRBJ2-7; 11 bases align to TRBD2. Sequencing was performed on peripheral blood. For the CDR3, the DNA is TGTGCCAGCAGTAAACCTGCCGGGACTAGCGGAAACTTCTACGAGCAGTACTTC. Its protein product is CASSKPAGTSGNFYEQYF. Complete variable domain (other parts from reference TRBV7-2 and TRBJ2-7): GAGVSQSPSNKVTEKGKDVELRCDPISGHTALYWYRQSLGQGLEFLIYFQGNSAPDKSGLPSDRFSAERTGGSVSTLTIQRTQQEDSAVYLCASSKPAGTSGNFYEQYFGPGTRLTVT.